This T cell receptor beta chain was obtained from a study of shared clonotypes between healthy human individuals. For the study at large: Donor composition was two women and a few men, aged 18 to 49. Per donor, CD8 memory used one plate, CD8 naive used two, CD4 memory used three and CD4 naive used three.

Here immunoSEQ multiplex PCR was the method, and the copy in TCRdb shows in-frame clones only, minus some. The repertoire holds around 2.3 million clones, with 90% to 97% as singletons. Trimming at V came to 7 bases and at J to 2 bases, leaving 6 bases not matched to a gene. CDR3 length equals 14 residues. Germline V gene lookup returns CDR1 ENHRY and CDR2 SYGVKD. Study results and limitations: An anticipated effect of sequencing depth on clonotype sharing among donors was recognized. Relative to their counterparts shared across all four donors, non-shared clonotypes exhibited diminished generation probabilities.

Turning to this clone: Its target is unknown.

The chain carries TRBV10-3 and TRBJ2-3, with 7 bases matching TRBD2. The sequencing input was naive CD4+ T cells sorted from blood. Subset specified: CD45RA+ positively selected. This receptor was taken from a man aged 18 to 35 in good health. The CDR3 here is CAITSSGTTDTQYF. CDR3 coding DNA: TGTGCCATCACTTCTAGCGGCACCACAGATACGCAGTATTTT.